This paragraph covers one TCR beta chain sequence. A much larger clone lies a single base off, so this may be a read error. Given the absence of the conserved phenylalanine or tryptophan at the CDR3 end, a read error is likely. RNA transcripts provided the template for amplifying TCR beta CDR3 regions. Second-round multiplex PCR followed a first-round RT-PCR using HTBI primers. MiXCR, run by TCRdb on the multiplex PCR reads, gives a single entry per CDR3 protein. Seen here are about 740,000 distinct CDR3 sequences, around 40% observed once, and the top ten hold 44%. In germline, CDR1 is SGHVS, CDR2 FQNEAQ. This CDR3 region has 13 residues. With 5 bases removed from V and 1 base from J, the gap between germline ends came to 8 bases. These data belong to a study of Graves' ophthalmopathy and Graves' hyperthyroidism. Under 3 months in duration, the ophthalmopathy in affected donors had moderate-to-severe activity, CAS ≥3 and NOSPECS ≥4.

The genes are TRBV7-8 and TRBJ1-1, with unresolved D. The sequence derives from an adult man with Graves' ophthalmopathy. The sequenced sample consisted of peripheral blood. Here the CDR3 DNA reads TGTGCCAGCAGCCGAAGCCCGAACACTGAAGCTTTCTCT. Protein product: CASSRSPNTEAFS.